These 4 T cell receptor beta chains originate from one sample sequenced in a study of CD8+CD57+ T cells in acquired aplastic anemia. The use of genomic DNA as template underpinned the TCR beta VDJ and CDR3 profiling. Each CDR3 protein is one row after TCRdb ran MiXCR on the reads. The sample lists fewer than 250,000 distinct CDR3 sequences; approximately 50% were seen once. Previously, flow cytometry had revealed CD8+CD57+ cell expansion in the patients chosen for sequencing. Material: sorted CD4+, CD8+, or CD8+CD57+ T cells (not recorded which) from PBMCs. The receptors come from a human donor with aplastic anemia.

In its sample, this clonotype was seen a few times. The rearrangement uses TRBV27 and TRBJ2-7; tentative D call: TRBD1 (5 bases). Trimming left V 4 bases short and J 10 bases short, with 20 bases between. The CDR3 spans 14 residues. Germline-derived CDR1 and CDR2 are MNHEY and SMNVEV (reference sequence). In nucleotides, the CDR3 is TGTGCCAGCAGTTCCACGGCGACAGACGTACTACAGTACTTC. Its protein is CASSSTATDVLQYF.

This sequence joins TRBV7-9 and TRBJ1-4, with D perhaps matching TRBD1 (5 bases). The V end was cut by 2 bases, the J end by 3 bases, with 13 bases between. The CDR3 spans 16 residues. Looked up from germline, CDR1 is SEHNR and CDR2 is FQNEAQ (reference sequence). DNA of the CDR3: TGTGCCAGCAGCTTACCCGCAGGGTTTTCTAATGAAAAACTGTTTTTT. It specifies CASSLPAGFSNEKLFF.

The chain combines TRBV19 with TRBJ1-2; 7 nucleotides agree with TRBD1. Germline-derived CDR1 and CDR2 are LNHDA and SQIVND (reference sequence). The ends lost 9 bases at V and 0 bases at J; junction bases unmatched: 16. The length of the CDR3 is 17 residues. The CDR3 reads CASQDSKGAIANYGYTF. In DNA form, the CDR3 reads TGTGCCAGCCAAGATTCCAAGGGGGCGATAGCTAACTATGGCTACACCTTC. The complete variable domain, with remaining parts taken from reference TRBV19 and TRBJ1-2, reads DGGITQSPKYLFRKEGQNVTLSCEQNLNHDAMYWYRQDPGQGLRLIYYSQIVNDFQKGDIAEGYSVSREKKESFPLTVTSAQKNPTAFYLCASQDSKGAIANYGYTFGSGTRLTVV.

In its sample, this clonotype was seen many times. This chain links TRBV29-1 with TRBJ2-7; D is tentatively TRBD1 or TRBD2 (5 bases each). The CDR3 spans 14 residues. Germline CDR1 and CDR2: SQVTM and ANQGSEA. The V end was cut by 4 bases, the J end by 2 bases, with 15 bases between. CDR3 residues: CSVVPTGTTYEQYF. The CDR3 DNA sequence: TGCAGCGTTGTCCCCACCGGGACGACCTACGAGCAGTACTTC.